The entry below gives a single TCR beta chain sequence along with its context. The antigen is not known. The sample comes from a study of T cell responses to AZD1222 COVID-19 vaccine. General study points: After two AZD1222 doses, spike-specific TCR breadth and depth rose versus day 0.

Clones were sequenced by immunoSEQ multiplex PCR, and TCRdb holds only the in-frame ones, with some missing. The repertoire holds about 170,000 clones, with roughly 85% as singletons. CDR3 length equals 17 residues. With 0 bases clipped from V and 7 bases from J, the junction kept 7 bases outside the gene matches. CDR1 and CDR2 from the germline V gene are SGDLS and YYNGEE. The receptor's source is an adult who received the AZD1222 COVID-19 vaccine. The sample here was peripheral blood, taken 28 days after the second AZD1222 dose. The rearrangement joins TRBV9 to TRBJ2-1; 13 bases align to TRBD2. CDR3 amino acids: CASSVGILAGGSNEQFF. As DNA, the CDR3 is TGTGCCAGCAGCGTAGGCATACTAGCGGGGGGGTCAAATGAGCAGTTCTTC.